This TCR beta chain was observed in a study of beta chain features in type 1 diabetes. Findings and caveats of the study: For Type 1 diabetes patients, all four CD4+ subsets carried TCRB CDR3s that were moderately but significantly shorter.

Of note for this clone: Its antigen remains unknown.

cDNA synthesis used the whole RNA isolate, giving expressed TCRB sequences. The table came from immunoSEQ multiplex PCR; TCRdb's copy has only in-frame clones and leaves some out. The repertoire holds around 140,000 clones, with 7% to 10% as singletons. The sequenced material came from central memory CD4+ T cells from blood. This clonotype was sampled from a man between 25 and 39 years old with type 1 diabetes.

CDR3 in DNA: TGTGCCAGCAGCTTAGCAGGTTCCGGCGAGCAGTACTTC. This gives the protein CASSLAGSGEQYF. The J gene is TRBJ2-7, the V gene TRBV11-2; D gene ambiguous. The germline V gene encodes CDR1 SGHAT and CDR2 FQNNGV. Trimming pared 1 base from V and 6 bases from J, leaving 10 bases between. The CDR3 extends over 13 amino acids. The whole variable domain, filled in from reference TRBV11-2 and TRBJ2-7, reads EAGVAQSPRYKIIEKRQSVAFWCNPISGHATLYWYQQILGQGPKLLIQFQNNGVVDDSQLPKDRFSAERLKGVDSTLKIQPAKLEDSAVYLCASSLAGSGEQYFGPGTRLTVT.